The text below deals with one TCR beta chain. Its target is unknown. The data were taken from a study of cytomegalovirus exposure and HLA in healthy donors. Study-level results: Whilst most TCR sequences proved rare, a subset of public TCRs occurred across many donors.

Method: immunoSEQ multiplex PCR; TCRdb's copy keeps in-frame clones and lacks some. The top ten clones hold around 1.1% of a sample with more than 85,000 clones, 93% of them seen once. Germline-derived CDR1 and CDR2 are SGHRS and YFSETQ. V lost 5 bases to trimming and J lost 8 bases; unmatched junction nucleotides: 12. The CDR3 runs to 16 residues. Material for sequencing was PBMCs. The TCR comes from a woman in her 30s in good health and CMV-seropositive. The chain joins TRBV5-1 to TRBJ1-4; 10 bases align to TRBD1. The CDR3 protein is CASRKDRGAPGEKLFF. The DNA for the CDR3 is TGCGCCAGCAGAAAGGACAGGGGGGCCCCGGGAGAAAAACTGTTTTTT.